The 16 T cell receptor beta chains below were found in one sample sequenced in a study of neurological immune-mediated disorders. One entry per CDR3 protein results from TCRdb running MiXCR on the 5' RACE reads. The sample lists about 66,000 distinct CDR3 sequences, roughly 3.6% seen once, with under 1.5% in the top ten. Source material: PBMCs. These receptors were collected from a man aged 30-40 years with multiple sclerosis.

This clonotype was counted ten times or more. V usage is TRBV4-1 and J usage is TRBJ2-1, with D tentatively TRBD1 or TRBD2 (6 bases each). This CDR3 comprises 14 residues. The V gene's germline CDR1 is MGHRA and CDR2 YSYEKL. The V end was cut by 0 bases, the J end by 9 bases, with 12 bases between. CDR3 sequence: CASSQDMGGPEQFF. CDR3 nucleotide sequence: TGCGCCAGCAGCCAAGATATGGGGGGCCCTGAGCAGTTCTTC.

This clonotype was counted many times. The chain combines TRBV5-1 with TRBJ2-2; no clear D. Germline V gene sequence: CDR1 SGHRS, CDR2 YFSETQ. Trimming took 0 bases from V and 1 from J, leaving 13 bases between them. The CDR3 loop spans 17 amino acids. CDR3 residues: CASSLASVQQNTGELFF. The CDR3 DNA reads TGCGCCAGCAGCTTGGCAAGTGTCCAACAGAACACCGGGGAGCTGTTTTTT. Based on the CDR3 plus reference TRBV5-1 and TRBJ2-2, the full variable domain is KAGVTQTPRYLIKTRGQQVTLSCSPISGHRSVSWYQQTPGQGLQFLFEYFSETQRNKGNFPGRFSGRQFSNSRSEMNVSTLELGDSALYLCASSLASVQQNTGELFFGEGSRLTVL.

The chain is built from TRBV5-1 and TRBJ1-1; D unclear. CDR3 length: 15 amino acids. The V end lost 3 bases, the J end lost 4 bases, and 16 bases lay between the germline ends. The V gene's germline CDR1 is SGHRS and CDR2 YFSETQ. The DNA for the CDR3 is TGCGCCAGCAGCTCTCGCGGTGGTGACGGCACTGAAGCTTTCTTT. Its protein product is CASSSRGGDGTEAFF. Drawing the rest from reference TRBV5-1 and TRBJ1-1, the complete variable domain is KAGVTQTPRYLIKTRGQQVTLSCSPISGHRSVSWYQQTPGQGLQFLFEYFSETQRNKGNFPGRFSGRQFSNSRSEMNVSTLELGDSALYLCASSSRGGDGTEAFFGQGTRLTVV.

This clonotype was recorded many times. The chain links TRBV20-1 to TRBJ2-3; tentatively, D is TRBD2 (5 bases). Deletions cut 8 bases from V and 5 bases from J, with 17 bases between. This CDR3 spans 13 amino acids. Germline CDR1 and CDR2: DFQATT and SNEGSKA (reference sequence). CDR3 sequence: CSPRGPREDTQYF. The CDR3 coding sequence is TGCAGTCCCCGAGGACCCCGGGAAGATACGCAGTATTTT.

This clonotype was observed at least ten times. The chain recombines TRBV5-1 with TRBJ1-6, with 10 nucleotides matching TRBD1. Germline CDR1 and CDR2: SGHRS and YFSETQ. This CDR3 comprises 15 residues. V shed 1 base, J shed 10 bases, and the junction held 5 bases outside the gene matches. The CDR3 protein is CASSLTGTGESPLHF. CDR3 in DNA: TGCGCCAGCAGCTTGACCGGGACAGGGGAATCACCCCTCCACTTT.

This clonotype was counted ten times or more. V gene TRBV4-3 combines with J gene TRBJ2-3, with D uncertain. CDR1 LGHNA and CDR2 YSLEER come from the germline V gene. CDR3 length equals 15 residues. Between the trimmed V and J ends, which lost 0 bases and 1 base, there was a span of 8 bases. In DNA, the CDR3 is TGCGCCAGCAGCCAAGACGCTTATGGCACAGATACGCAGTATTTT. It encodes CASSQDAYGTDTQYF.

This clonotype was detected ten times or more. The V gene is TRBV5-1, the J gene TRBJ2-7; possibly TRBD2 for D (5 bases). Germline assignment: CDR1 SGHRS and CDR2 YFSETQ. Between the trimmed V and J ends, which lost 4 bases and 4 bases, there was a span of 15 bases. The CDR3 is 14 amino acids. As DNA, the CDR3 is TGCGCCAGCAGCCTACGGGATTCTCGGTACGAGCAGTACTTC. This sequence encodes CASSLRDSRYEQYF. The variable domain in full, completed from reference TRBV5-1 and TRBJ2-7, reads KAGVTQTPRYLIKTRGQQVTLSCSPISGHRSVSWYQQTPGQGLQFLFEYFSETQRNKGNFPGRFSGRQFSNSRSEMNVSTLELGDSALYLCASSLRDSRYEQYFGPGTRLTVT.

This clonotype showed up many times. The chain recombines TRBV5-4 with TRBJ2-2; 9 bases are a match to TRBD2. Germline loops: CDR1 SGHNT, CDR2 YYREEE (reference sequence). The CDR3 has 17 amino acids. V dropped 4 bases and J dropped 5; count of bases not matched to a gene: 12. CDR3 DNA: TGTGCCAGCAGCCCTTCGGGGCGGGGGGGCCGGACCGGGGAGCTGTTTTTT. Protein: CASSPSGRGGRTGELFF. Based on the CDR3 plus reference TRBV5-4 and TRBJ2-2, the full variable domain is ETGVTQSPTHLIKTRGQQVTLRCSSQSGHNTVSWYQQALGQGPQFIFQYYREEENGRGNFPPRFSGLQFPNYSSELNVNALELDDSALYLCASSPSGRGGRTGELFFGEGSRLTVL.

The V gene is TRBV19, the J gene TRBJ2-6, with D hard to call. V lost 7 bases to trimming and J lost 4 bases, with 8 bases between them. The CDR3 consists of 13 residues. Germline CDR1 and CDR2: LNHDA and SQIVND (reference sequence). CDR3 DNA sequence: TGTGCCAGTACTCAACTCGGGGCCAACGTCCTGACTTTC. Residues: CASTQLGANVLTF.

Many counts were recorded for this clonotype. The chain has TRBV5-1 and TRBJ2-2, with D perhaps matching TRBD2 (6 bases). V was trimmed by 0 bases and J by 3 bases, leaving 12 bases between them. Germline CDR1 SGHRS, CDR2 YFSETQ. The CDR3 totals 16 residues. The CDR3 sequence: CASSLGRGSDTGELFF. The CDR3 bases are TGCGCCAGCAGCTTGGGTCGGGGGTCGGACACCGGGGAGCTGTTTTTT.

V is TRBV5-1 and J is TRBJ2-3; D unresolved. From germline, CDR1 is SGHRS and CDR2 YFSETQ. CDR3 length: 16 residues. Trimming stripped 0 bases from V and 2 bases from J, with 13 bases between. The CDR3 loop is CASSLEGRQNTDTQYF. For the CDR3, the DNA is TGCGCCAGCAGCTTGGAGGGCAGGCAAAACACAGATACGCAGTATTTT.

In this sample, this clonotype turned up many times. The genes are TRBV27 and TRBJ1-5; D unresolved. The CDR3 is 15 residues long. Trimming cost V 6 bases and J 3 bases, with 15 bases left between them. Germline V gene data show CDR1 as MNHEY and CDR2 as SMNVEV (reference sequence). Written as DNA, the CDR3 is TGTGCCAGCAGCGGACCGGGAGGAGCCAATCAGCCCCAGCATTTT. It is translated as CASSGPGGANQPQHF.

This clonotype occurred many times. CDR3 bases: TGTGCCAGCAGTTACACCCGAGTGAACTATGGCTACACCTTC. Its protein is CASSYTRVNYGYTF. This chain connects TRBV6-5 to TRBJ1-2; D not certain. Germline V gene sequence: CDR1 MNHEY, CDR2 SVGAGI. Trimming stripped 2 bases from V and 2 bases from J, with 9 bases between. The CDR3 is made up of 14 amino acids.

This clonotype has a count of ten or more. V gene TRBV16 combines with J gene TRBJ1-6, with unresolved D. Trimming pared 6 bases from V and 7 bases from J, leaving 7 bases between. CDR1 is KGHSY, CDR2 FQNENV, per germline. The CDR3 is 12 residues long. The CDR3 spells CASSPGNSPLHF. CDR3 coding DNA: TGTGCCAGCAGTCCGGGGAATTCACCCCTCCACTTT. Drawing the rest from reference TRBV16 and TRBJ1-6, the complete variable domain is GEEVAQTPKHLVRGEGQKAKLYCAPIKGHSYVFWYQQVLKNEFKFLISFQNENVFDETGMPKERFSAKCLPNSPCSLEIQATKLEDSAVYFCASSPGNSPLHFGNGTRLTVT.

The sample holds many counts of this clonotype. V and J are TRBV5-1 and TRBJ1-1, with no clear D. Trimming pared 0 bases from V and 1 base from J, leaving 7 bases between. Germline loops: CDR1 SGHRS, CDR2 YFSETQ. CDR3 length: 14 residues. CDR3 loop: CASSLGQTNTEAFF. The CDR3 DNA is TGCGCCAGCAGCTTGGGGCAGACGAACACTGAAGCTTTCTTT.

This clonotype was detected ten times or more. V and J are TRBV29-1 and TRBJ2-3; TRBD2 agrees at 10 bases. CDR3 length: 15 amino acids. Germline lookup yields CDR1 SQVTM and CDR2 ANQGSEA. The ends lost 3 bases at V and 1 base at J; junction bases unmatched: 4. The CDR3 coding sequence is TGCAGCGTTGAGAGGCTAGCGGGGGGCACAGATACGCAGTATTTT. This sequence encodes CSVERLAGGTDTQYF.